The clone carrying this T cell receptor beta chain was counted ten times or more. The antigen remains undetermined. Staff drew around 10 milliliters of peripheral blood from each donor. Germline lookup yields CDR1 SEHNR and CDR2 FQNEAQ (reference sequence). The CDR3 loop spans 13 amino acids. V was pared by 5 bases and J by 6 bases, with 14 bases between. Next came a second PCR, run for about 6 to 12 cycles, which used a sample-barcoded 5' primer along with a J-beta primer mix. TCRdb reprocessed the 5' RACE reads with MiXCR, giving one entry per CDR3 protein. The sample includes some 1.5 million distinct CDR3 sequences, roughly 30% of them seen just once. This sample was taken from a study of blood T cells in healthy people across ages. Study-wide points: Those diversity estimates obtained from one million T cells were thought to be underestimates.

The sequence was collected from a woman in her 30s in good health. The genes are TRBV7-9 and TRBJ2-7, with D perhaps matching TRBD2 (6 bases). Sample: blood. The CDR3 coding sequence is TGTGCCAGCAGCCTCGATGGGGGAGGCGAGCAGTACTTC. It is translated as CASSLDGGGEQYF. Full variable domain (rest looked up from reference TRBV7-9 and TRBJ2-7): DTGVSQNPRHKITKRGQNVTFRCDPISEHNRLYWYRQTLGQGPEFLTYFQNEAQLEKSRLLSDRFSAERPKGSFSTLEIQRTEQGDSAMYLCASSLDGGGEQYFGPGTRLTVT.